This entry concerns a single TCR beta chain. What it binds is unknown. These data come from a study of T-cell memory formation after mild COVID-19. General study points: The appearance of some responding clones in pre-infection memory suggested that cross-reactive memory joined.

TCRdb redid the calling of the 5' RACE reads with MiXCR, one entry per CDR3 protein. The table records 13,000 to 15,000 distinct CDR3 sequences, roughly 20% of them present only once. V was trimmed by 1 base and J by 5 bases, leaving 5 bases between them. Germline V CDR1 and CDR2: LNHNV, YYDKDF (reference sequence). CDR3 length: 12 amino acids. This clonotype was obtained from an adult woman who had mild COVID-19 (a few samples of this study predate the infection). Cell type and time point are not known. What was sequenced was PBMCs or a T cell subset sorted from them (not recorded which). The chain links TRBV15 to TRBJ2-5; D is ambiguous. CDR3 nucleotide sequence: TGTGCCACCAGCAGAGGGGTCGAGACCCAGTACTTC. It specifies CATSRGVETQYF.